This TCR beta chain was obtained from a study of blood T cell repertoires in COVID-19 (dated by TCRdb to 2020 to 2022). Notes on the research overall: Samples from collaborators originated in the United States, Italy and Spain and spanned both the acute and convalescent phases of COVID-19. The prospective study material was composed of cDNA or gDNA derived from T cells, B-cell-depleted T cells, or PBMCs. Deeply sampled blood TCRbeta repertoires from subjects exposed to, actively infected with, or recovered from COVID-19 were included in the dataset. The repertoires were made available in a free public database intended to serve as a resource for research on the immune response to SARS-CoV-2. Samples came from the ongoing ImmuneRACE study (first 160 participants) plus 1,254 subjects from 6 global collaborators. A de-identified subject ID, COVID-19 status, age in years and sex were almost always included in the sample metadata. Where available, HLA class I and class II types were taken from metadata supplied by the sample provider and were not determined by assay-based typing. The paper's findings and limits, for the study overall: The quantity of clinical and demographic metadata differed by source and by participant and was supplied without curation.

Whole blood was collected in K2EDTA tubes by collaborating institutions according to the institutions' own protocols. Collaborator samples were shipped for TCRbeta analysis as frozen whole blood, isolated PBMCs, or DNA extracted from either sample type. Cut back by 5 bases and 7 bases, the V and J ends lie 9 bases apart. The CDR3, from cysteine to phenylalanine, totals 12 residues. Only CDR3 DNA remains: 36 bases, in frame from the first base. The germline V gene (reference sequence) gives CDR1 as SEHNR and CDR2 as FQNEAQ. The immunoSEQ Assay, a bias-controlled multiplex PCR, was used to amplify TCRbeta CDR3 regions from genomic DNA. The published analysis was carried out like this. Within the assay, amplification of reference gene primers was used to estimate how many nucleated cells each sample contained. To quantify the absolute abundance of each unique TCRbeta CDR3 rearrangement, sequence reads were collapsed and filtered. For each sample, productive Simpson clonality was calculated as the square root of Simpson's diversity index across productive rearrangements. The source is immuneACCESS, and TCRdb retained only in-frame sequences with V and J called. Part of the clones is not carried over; for the studies checked, unresolved V genes explain less than half of this, and the remainder is unexplained. V and J calls and clone size follow that table, whereas D and trimming were derived from the DNA. This sample comprises some 110,000 clones, about 90% of them detected only once. The top ten hold less than 9.5% of the sample.

As for this clone: Its target antigen remains unknown. No clone much larger than this one lies a single base away; base qualities are absent.

Sequenced material: peripheral blood. The V and J segments used are TRBV7-9 and TRBJ2-1, with no confidently assigned D gene. This TCR came from a human donor in a cohort sampled during active COVID-19. Here the CDR3 is given as CASSESWNEQFF. The DNA sequence reads TGTGCCAGCAGCGAGTCGTGGAATGAGCAGTTCTTC.